Included here is one T cell receptor beta chain sequence, with context. Antigen specificity is unknown. Unique molecular identifiers were present on the cDNA, and a universal primer site came from template switching. TCRdb re-analysed the 5' RACE reads in MiXCR, keeping a single row per CDR3 protein. The sample carries about 1.7 million distinct CDR3 sequences, less than 35% recorded once. This sample stems from a study of identical twins. Whole-study results and caveats: Within twin pairs, the out-of-frame alpha sequences they shared showed excess low generation probability. Cross-sectional statistical analysis, not tracking of the same donors, underpinned the conclusions.

Sequenced: cord blood. The TCR comes from a newborn girl in good health.

The CDR3 reads CASSPRISGGASTDTQYF. In DNA form, the CDR3 reads TGTGCCAGCTCACCACGGATTAGCGGGGGGGCGAGCACAGATACGCAGTATTTT. The chain couples TRBV18 to TRBJ2-3; 11 bases are shared with TRBD2. The CDR3 is 18 residues long. Germline CDR1 is KGHSH and CDR2 is LQKENI. The ends lost 1 base at V and 0 bases at J; junction bases unmatched: 6.